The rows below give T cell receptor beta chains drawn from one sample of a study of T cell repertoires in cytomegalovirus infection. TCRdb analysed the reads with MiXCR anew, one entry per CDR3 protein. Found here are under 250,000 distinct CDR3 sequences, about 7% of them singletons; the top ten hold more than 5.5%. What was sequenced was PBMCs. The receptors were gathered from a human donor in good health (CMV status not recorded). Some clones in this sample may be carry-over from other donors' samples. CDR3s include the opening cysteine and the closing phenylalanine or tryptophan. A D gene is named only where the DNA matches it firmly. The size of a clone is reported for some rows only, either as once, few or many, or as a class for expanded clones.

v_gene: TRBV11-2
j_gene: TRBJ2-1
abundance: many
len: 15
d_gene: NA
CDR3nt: TGTGCCAGCAGCTTAGAAGAAGGGGCGCGCTATGAGCAGTTCTTC
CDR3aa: CASSLEEGARYEQFF

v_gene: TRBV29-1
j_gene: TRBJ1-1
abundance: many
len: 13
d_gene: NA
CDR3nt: TGCAGCGCTCAGGACAGTCTGAACACTGAAGCTTTCTTT
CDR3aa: CSAQDSLNTEAFF

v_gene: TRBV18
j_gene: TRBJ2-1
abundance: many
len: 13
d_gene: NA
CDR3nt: TGTGCCAGCTCACCAGGCGCCTACAATGAGCAGTTCTTC
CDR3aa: CASSPGAYNEQFF

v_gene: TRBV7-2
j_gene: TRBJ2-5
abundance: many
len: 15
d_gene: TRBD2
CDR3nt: TGTGCCAGCAGCCTTAGGCGGGGGGGCAGGGAGACCCAGTACTTC
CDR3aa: CASSLRRGGRETQYF

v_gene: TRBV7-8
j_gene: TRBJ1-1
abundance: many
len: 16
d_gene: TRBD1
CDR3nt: TGTGCCAGCAGCTCCGTGGGAGGGACAGGGCACACTGAAGCTTTCTTT
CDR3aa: CASSSVGGTGHTEAFF

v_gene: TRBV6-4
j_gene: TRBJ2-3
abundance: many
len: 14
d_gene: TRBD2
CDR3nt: TGTGCCAGCAGTGAAAGCGGGATCACAGATACGCAGTATTTT
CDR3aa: CASSESGITDTQYF

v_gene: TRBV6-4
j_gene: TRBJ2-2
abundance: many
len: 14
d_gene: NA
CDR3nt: TGTGCCAGCAGTGACAGGGGAGACACCGGGGAGCTGTTTTTT
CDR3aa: CASSDRGDTGELFF

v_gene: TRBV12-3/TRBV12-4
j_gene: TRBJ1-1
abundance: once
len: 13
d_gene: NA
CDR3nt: TGTGCCAGCAGTTTCATCGGTAACACTGAAGCTTTCTTT
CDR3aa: CASSFIGNTEAFF

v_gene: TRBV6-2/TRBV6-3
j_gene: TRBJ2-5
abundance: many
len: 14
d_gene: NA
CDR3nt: TGTGCCAGCACTTACCGGGGGGCCCGAGAGACCCAGTACTTC
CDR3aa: CASTYRGARETQYF

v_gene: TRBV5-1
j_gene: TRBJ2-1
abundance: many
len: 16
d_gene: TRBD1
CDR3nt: TGCGCCAGCAGCATATCCACCGGGACAGGGGCCAATGAGCAGTTCTTC
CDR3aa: CASSISTGTGANEQFF

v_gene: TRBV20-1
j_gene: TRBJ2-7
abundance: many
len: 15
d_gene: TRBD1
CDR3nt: TGCAGTGCCAGCGGGCCGACAGGGGGCCCCTACGAGCAGTACTTC
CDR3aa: CSASGPTGGPYEQYF

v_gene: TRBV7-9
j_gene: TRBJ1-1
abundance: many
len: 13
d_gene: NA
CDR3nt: TGTGCCAGCAGCTTTGATAGGGGTACCGAAGCTTTCTTT
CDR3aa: CASSFDRGTEAFF

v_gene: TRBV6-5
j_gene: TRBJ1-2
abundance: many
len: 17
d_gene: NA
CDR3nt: TGTGCCAGCAGTTACTCAGGAAAAGGGAGCGGAAACTATGGCTACACCTTC
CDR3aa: CASSYSGKGSGNYGYTF

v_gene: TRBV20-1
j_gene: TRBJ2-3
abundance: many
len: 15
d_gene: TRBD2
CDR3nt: TGCAGTGCCATACTAGCGGGGGGGTCTGCAGATACGCAGTATTTT
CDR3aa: CSAILAGGSADTQYF

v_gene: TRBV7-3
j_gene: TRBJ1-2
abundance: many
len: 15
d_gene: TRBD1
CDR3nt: TGTGCCAGCAGCAAAACACGGGACAGCCAGGGGGGCTACACCTTC
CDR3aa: CASSKTRDSQGGYTF

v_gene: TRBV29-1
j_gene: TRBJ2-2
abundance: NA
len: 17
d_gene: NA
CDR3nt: TGCAGCGTTGGATCAGGGCCGAACACCGTGAACACCGGGGAGCTGTTTTTT
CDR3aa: CSVGSGPNTVNTGELFF

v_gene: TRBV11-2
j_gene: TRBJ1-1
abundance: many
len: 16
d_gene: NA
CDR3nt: TGTGCCAGCAGCCCCATTGAACAGGTATTCGTCACTGAAGCTTTCTTT
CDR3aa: CASSPIEQVFVTEAFF

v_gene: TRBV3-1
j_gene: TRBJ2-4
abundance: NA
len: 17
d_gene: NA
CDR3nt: TGTGCCAGCAGCCAAGATTGGGACACCTTAGCCAAAAACATTCAGTACTTC
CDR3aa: CASSQDWDTLAKNIQYF

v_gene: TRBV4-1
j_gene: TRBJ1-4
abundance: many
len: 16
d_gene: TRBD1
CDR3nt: TGTGCCAGCAGCCAAGAGGCCGGGACAGGGGGTGAAAAACTGTTTTTT
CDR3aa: CASSQEAGTGGEKLFF

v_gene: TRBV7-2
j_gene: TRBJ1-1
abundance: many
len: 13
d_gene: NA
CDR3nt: TGTGCCAGCAGCCTACAACTAGGTTCTGAAGCTTTCTTT
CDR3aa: CASSLQLGSEAFF

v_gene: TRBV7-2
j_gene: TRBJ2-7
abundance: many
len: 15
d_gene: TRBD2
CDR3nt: TGTGCCAGCAGCTTAACTAGCGGAGTCTCCTACGAGCAGTACTTC
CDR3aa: CASSLTSGVSYEQYF

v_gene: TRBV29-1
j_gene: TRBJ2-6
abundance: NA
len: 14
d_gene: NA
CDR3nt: TGCAGCGCCGCACGGGGGTCTGGGGCCAACGTCCTGACTTTC
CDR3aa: CSAARGSGANVLTF

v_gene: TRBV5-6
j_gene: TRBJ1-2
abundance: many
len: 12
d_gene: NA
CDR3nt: TGTGCCAGCAGCCCGGACACCGGGGGCTACACCTTC
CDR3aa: CASSPDTGGYTF

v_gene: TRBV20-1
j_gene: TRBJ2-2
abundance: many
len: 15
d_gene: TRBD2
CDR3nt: TGCAGTGCAGAACAGCGGGGGCGGTACACCGGGGAGCTGTTTTTT
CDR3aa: CSAEQRGRYTGELFF

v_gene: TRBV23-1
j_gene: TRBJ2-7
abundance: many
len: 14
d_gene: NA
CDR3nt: TGCGCCAGCAGTCTCAGGAAAGGGTTCTACGAGCAGTACTTC
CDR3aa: CASSLRKGFYEQYF

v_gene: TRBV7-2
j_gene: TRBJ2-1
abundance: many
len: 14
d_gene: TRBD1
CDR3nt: TGTGCCAGCAGCACAGGACAGGTCCACAATGAGCAGTTCTTC
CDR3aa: CASSTGQVHNEQFF

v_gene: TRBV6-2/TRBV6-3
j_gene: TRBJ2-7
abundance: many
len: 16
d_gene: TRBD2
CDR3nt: TGTGCCAGCAGTTACCCAAAACTAGCGGGCCGTGGCGAGCAGTACTTC
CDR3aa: CASSYPKLAGRGEQYF

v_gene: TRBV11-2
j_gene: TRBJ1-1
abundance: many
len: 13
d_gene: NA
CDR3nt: TGTGCCAGCAGCCCTTGGGGGGGCACTGAAGCTTTCTTT
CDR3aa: CASSPWGGTEAFF

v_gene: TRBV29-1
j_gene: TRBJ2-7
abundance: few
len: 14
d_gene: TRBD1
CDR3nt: TGCAGCGTTGAACACCAGGGGGCTGCCTACGAGCAGTACTTC
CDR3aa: CSVEHQGAAYEQYF

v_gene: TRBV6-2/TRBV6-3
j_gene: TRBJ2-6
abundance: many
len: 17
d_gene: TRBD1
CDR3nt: TGTGCCAGCAGCCCTGCCAGGGGGCGCAATGGGGCCAACGTCCTGACTTTC
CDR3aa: CASSPARGRNGANVLTF

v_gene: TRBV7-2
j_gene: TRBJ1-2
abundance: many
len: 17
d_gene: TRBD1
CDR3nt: TGTGCCAGCAGCTTAGCGCCGGGACAGGCGACACCCTATGGCTACACCTTC
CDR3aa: CASSLAPGQATPYGYTF

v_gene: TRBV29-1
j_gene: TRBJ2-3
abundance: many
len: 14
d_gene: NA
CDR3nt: TGCAGCGTTGGGGGACTGACTAGCACAGATACGCAGTATTTT
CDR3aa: CSVGGLTSTDTQYF